This T cell receptor (beta chain) was captured in a study of blood T cells in healthy people across ages. This clonotype was recorded a few times. Its antigen is still unknown. Peripheral blood, around 9.4 milliliters per donor, was collected. The trim removed 4 bases at V and 3 bases at J, leaving 6 bases unmatched. The CDR3 spans 15 residues. Germline CDR1 is LGHNA and CDR2 is YSLEER. Study findings and constraints: As age increased, TCR beta diversity per million T cells fell in a roughly linear fashion.

The second PCR ran about 6 to 11 cycles with a sample-barcoded 5' primer and J-beta primers. Every cDNA molecule bore a tag from a template-switch adaptor containing 12 random nucleotides. All samples yielded 2.5 million or more CDR3-containing paired-end reads. TCRdb passed the 5' RACE reads through MiXCR, listing each CDR3 protein once. The data hold some 1.7 million distinct CDR3 sequences, with approximately 30% observed a single time. The sample was blood. The chain is built from TRBV4-3 and TRBJ2-1; 7 positions match TRBD2. The source is a woman younger than 45 in good health. The CDR3 bases are TGCGCCAGCAGCCTCGAGCGGGACTTCTACAATGAGCAGTTCTTC. It encodes CASSLERDFYNEQFF.